Following are 28 T cell receptor beta chains from one sample sequenced in a study of T cells after yellow fever vaccination (dated by TCRdb to the late 2010s). Libraries were constructed by 5' RACE. TCRdb shows the sequencer as Illumina HiSeq 2500. Using fastp trimming at Q25 and MiXCR clonotype assembly, TCRdb reanalyzed the public sequencing data and kept in-frame beta chains. When rows share a CDR3 protein, they turn into one entry using the most common DNA and genes. Recorded for this sample are 450,000 to 550,000 distinct CDR3 sequences; 20% to 25% of them occurred a single time. The ten largest clones capture about a sixth of the sample. In the paper's terms, the treatment or condition label means: live attenuated yellow fever vaccine strain. The sample in question was PBMCs, obtained less than 25 days after the first yellow fever vaccination. All receptors come from a man aged 18 to 30 who received the YFV17D yellow fever vaccine.

This chain links TRBV5-1 with TRBJ1-2; D call uncertain. CDR3 length: 15 residues. V lost 0 bases and J lost 5, with 14 bases in between. Germline values: CDR1 SGHRS, CDR2 YFSETQ. CDR3 coding DNA: TGCGCCAGCAGCTTGGTTCCGGGGATAGGGTATGGCTACACCTTC. It yields the protein CASSLVPGIGYGYTF.

The chain recombines TRBV5-4 with TRBJ1-2, with TRBD1 matching over 8 bases. J lost 4 bases, V lost 3 bases, and 5 bases had no gene match. The germline CDR1 and CDR2 sequences are SGHNT and YYREEE (reference sequence). This CDR3 has 14 residues. As DNA, the CDR3 is TGTGCCAGCAGCTCCGCGGACAGGGCCTATGGCTACACCTTC. Translated: CASSSADRAYGYTF.

The chain employs TRBV5-1 and TRBJ1-4; 8 positions agree with TRBD1. Losses at the gene ends were 4 bases for V and 3 bases for J; bases not matched to a gene: 11. Germline assignment: CDR1 SGHRS and CDR2 YFSETQ. This CDR3 contains 17 residues. The CDR3 reads CASSPHGQGTPNEKLFF. Here the CDR3 DNA reads TGCGCCAGCAGCCCCCACGGACAGGGAACGCCTAATGAAAAACTGTTTTTT.

This clonotype was seen a handful of times. The rearrangement links TRBV20-1 to TRBJ2-1; either TRBD1 or TRBD2 may fit D (5 bases each). The V end lost 0 bases, the J end lost 8 bases, and 23 bases lay between the germline ends. Germline V gene lookup returns CDR1 DFQATT and CDR2 SNEGSKA (reference sequence). CDR3 length: 17 residues. The CDR3 protein is CSARDLYRFGGSYEQFF. The CDR3 bases are TGCAGTGCTAGAGATCTGTATAGATTTGGGGGATCGTATGAGCAGTTCTTC.

The J gene is TRBJ1-2, the V gene TRBV20-1, with D possibly being TRBD1 (5 bases). The length of the CDR3 is 15 residues. Germline CDR1 DFQATT, CDR2 SNEGSKA (reference sequence). V lost 0 bases to trimming and J lost 0 bases, with 11 bases between them. The CDR3: CSARDGATSNYGYTF. The CDR3 DNA reads as TGCAGTGCTAGAGATGGGGCCACTTCTAACTATGGCTACACCTTC.

The chain joins TRBV7-2 to TRBJ1-2; D remains ambiguous. The CDR3 runs to 15 residues. The germline CDR1 and CDR2 sequences are SGHTA and FQGNSA. Deletions cut 4 bases from V and 2 bases from J, with 14 bases between. The DNA of the CDR3 is TGTGCCAGCAGCTCGTTGTTGGGCCCCAACTATGGCTACACCTTC. It encodes CASSSLLGPNYGYTF.

This clonotype has a single count. V is TRBV28 and J is TRBJ1-1; no reliable D call. CDR3 length: 13 residues. Germline lookup yields CDR1 MDHEN and CDR2 SYDVKM. The V and J ends lost 2 bases and 10 bases respectively, with 14 bases between them. As DNA, the CDR3 is TGTGCCAGCAGTTTAGCGGCCTTTCACGGAGCTTTCTTT. Its translation is CASSLAAFHGAFF.

The V gene is TRBV9, the J gene TRBJ2-3; no clear D. Germline V CDR1 and CDR2: SGDLS, YYNGEE. The CDR3 consists of 11 residues. The ends were cut back, 2 bases at V and 5 bases at J, with 3 bases in the middle. The CDR3 loop reads CASSVEDTQYF. In DNA form, the CDR3 reads TGTGCCAGCAGCGTGGAAGATACGCAGTATTTT.

The rearrangement joins TRBV7-2 to TRBJ2-5; D possibly uses TRBD1 or TRBD2 (6 bases each). From germline, CDR1 is SGHTA and CDR2 FQGNSA. Trimming took 8 bases from V and 5 from J, leaving 15 bases between them. The CDR3 consists of 13 residues. The DNA for the CDR3 is TGTGCCAGCTTGGGGGGCCCGGTGGAGACCCAGTACTTC. Residues: CASLGGPVETQYF.

This chain connects TRBV3-1 to TRBJ2-1; D gene unclear. V lost 4 bases, J lost 9 bases, and 16 bases lay in between. The CDR3 runs to 14 residues. Germline V lookup: CDR1 LGHDT, CDR2 YNNKEL (reference sequence). The CDR3 DNA follows: TGTGCCAGCAGCCCCAGGCACCTCCTCAGTGAGCAGTTCTTC. This codes for CASSPRHLLSEQFF.

This clonotype showed up just a few times. The rearrangement joins TRBV6-6 to TRBJ2-7; a weak D match, TRBD2 (6 bases). CDR1 MNHNY and CDR2 SVGAGI come from the germline V gene (reference sequence). CDR3 length: 12 residues. Deletions cut 7 bases from V and 5 bases from J, with 12 bases between. CDR3 residues: CASTLSGDEQYV. CDR3 DNA: TGTGCCAGCACCCTTTCGGGGGACGAGCAGTACGTC.

This clonotype was detected a few times. This likely comes from a read error, as the CDR3 has no conserved phenylalanine or tryptophan at its end. Because the CDR3's place on the DNA is in doubt, the DNA is left out and the CDR3 is given as listed by TCRdb. The chain combines TRBV9 with TRBJ1-1. The germline V gene encodes CDR1 SGDLS and CDR2 YYNGEE. The CDR3 is 10 amino acids long, termini counted. The CDR3: CASSVAVPPL.

The J gene is TRBJ2-7, the V gene TRBV29-1, with 8 bases lining up with TRBD2. The V and J ends lost 6 bases and 3 bases, in that order; junction bases with no gene match: 7. This CDR3 spans 13 amino acids. Germline V gives CDR1 SQVTM, CDR2 ANQGSEA. CDR3 nucleotide sequence: TGCAGCGTCCGCCTACTAGCGGACTACGAGCAGTACTTC. Translating it yields CSVRLLADYEQYF.

This clonotype has only a few counts. V usage is TRBV4-3 and J usage is TRBJ2-1; 9 bases agree with TRBD2. Germline V lookup: CDR1 LGHNA, CDR2 YSLEER. This CDR3 spans 14 amino acids. Trimming removed 0 bases from V and 8 bases from J; junction bases left unmatched: 2. CDR3 sequence: CASSQDRTSDEQFF. CDR3 in DNA: TGCGCCAGCAGCCAAGATCGGACTAGCGATGAGCAGTTCTTC.

A word on this clonotype: Since a much larger clone is just one base distant, this may be a read error. The chain combines TRBV5-1 with TRBJ2-2, with a weak D call TRBD2 (5 bases). The germline V gene has CDR1 SGHRS and CDR2 YFSETQ. The CDR3 is made up of 12 amino acids. DNA for the CDR3: TGCGCCAGCACCTTGGAGGACGGGGAGCTGTTTTTT. This translates into CASTLEDGELFF.

This clonotype came up many times. The V call is TRBV12-3 or TRBV12-4, the J call TRBJ2-3, with 7 bases that match TRBD2. V was clipped by 6 bases and J by 1 base; unmatched bases: 7. This CDR3 is built from 15 residues. CDR3 sequence (DNA): TGTGCCAGCAGCTCAAGTGCGGGGGGCACAGATACGCAGTATTTT. Its protein product is CASSSSAGGTDTQYF.

The V gene is TRBV29-1, the J gene TRBJ2-1; D may be TRBD2 (7 bases). Germline V gives CDR1 SQVTM, CDR2 ANQGSEA. The CDR3 contains 15 residues. V was pared by 0 bases and J by 7 bases, with 16 bases between. CDR3 sequence reads: CSVEDRGGAWNEQFF. Written as DNA, the CDR3 is TGCAGCGTTGAAGATCGAGGGGGGGCGTGGAATGAGCAGTTCTTC.

The genes are TRBV18 and TRBJ1-1, with a possible D match to TRBD1 (6 bases). Germline CDR1 reads KGHSH; CDR2 reads LQKENI. V was cut by 2 bases and J by 10 bases, with 17 bases left in between. The CDR3 is 14 residues long. As DNA, the CDR3 is TGTGCCAGCTCACCAGATACCACAGGGTACGGAGCTTTCTTT. It is translated as CASSPDTTGYGAFF.

The V call is TRBV12-3 or TRBV12-4, the J call TRBJ2-2; 11 nucleotides match TRBD2. The CDR3 spans 16 residues. The V and J ends lost 10 bases and 1 base, in that order; junction bases with no gene match: 8. The CDR3 DNA sequence: TGTGCCACCCCGCTTGGACTAGCGGGGAACACCGGGGAGCTGTTTTTT. Its translation: CATPLGLAGNTGELFF.

This clonotype was seen a handful of times. The rearrangement uses TRBV7-2 and TRBJ1-1; D is unclear. The CDR3 runs to 12 residues. Germline V gene sequence: CDR1 SGHTA, CDR2 FQGNSA. Trimming left V 2 bases short and J 11 bases short, with 12 bases between. CDR3 residues: CASSLNPLRAFF. CDR3 nucleotide sequence: TGTGCCAGCAGCTTAAATCCTCTTAGGGCTTTCTTT. The full variable domain, its missing parts supplied by reference TRBV7-2 and TRBJ1-1, is GAGVSQSPSNKVTEKGKDVELRCDPISGHTALYWYRQSLGQGLEFLIYFQGNSAPDKSGLPSDRFSAERTGGSVSTLTIQRTQQEDSAVYLCASSLNPLRAFFGQGTRLTVV.

V usage is TRBV4-2 and J usage is TRBJ2-7; TRBD2 is a possible D gene (5 bases). With 3 bases removed from V and 6 bases from J, the gap between germline ends came to 27 bases. Germline CDR1 LGHNA, CDR2 YNFKEQ. This CDR3 comprises 18 residues. For the CDR3, the DNA is TGTGCCAGCAGCCAGCTCCTGGTAGTGGGTTTTTGGAGGCGCGAGCAGTACTTC. It translates to CASSQLLVVGFWRREQYF.

This clonotype came up a few times. The CDR3 region has the DNA TGTGCCAGCAGTGGAAAGACAGGGTTTGACGCTGAAGCTTTCTTT. Translated, it gives CASSGKTGFDAEAFF. V is TRBV6-1 and J is TRBJ1-1; 7 nucleotides match TRBD1. The germline CDR1 and CDR2 sequences are MNHNS and SASEGT. V shed 4 bases and J 6 bases; nucleotides not matched to a gene: 11. CDR3 length: 15 amino acids.

This clonotype was seen more than once but under ten times. V gene TRBV2 combines with J gene TRBJ2-3; no firm D call. Germline V lookup: CDR1 SNHLY, CDR2 FYNNEI. Trimming removed 4 bases from V and 2 bases from J, with 16 bases in between. The CDR3 spans 16 residues. For the CDR3, the DNA is TGTGCCAGCAGTGTGTTCCACCTTCCCCCCACAGATACGCAGTATTTT. Translated: CASSVFHLPPTDTQYF.

The chain employs TRBV20-1 and TRBJ1-1; D is uncertain. V dropped 6 bases and J dropped 3 bases, with 14 bases sitting between them. The CDR3 runs to 13 residues. Germline CDR1 reads DFQATT; CDR2 reads SNEGSKA (reference sequence). CDR3 sequence reads: CSAPRELDTEAFF. The CDR3 bases are TGCAGTGCACCCCGGGAACTCGACACTGAAGCTTTCTTT.

This rearrangement joins TRBV10-3 to TRBJ1-1, with D hard to call. The germline V and J ends were trimmed by 6 bases and 1 base, with 18 bases remaining between them. Germline V gives CDR1 ENHRY, CDR2 SYGVKD. This CDR3 is 16 amino acids long. CDR3 bases: TGTGCCATCAGCGGGCCAATCGGGATAACGAACACTGAAGCTTTCTTT. This encodes CAISGPIGITNTEAFF.

This chain uses TRBV5-1 with TRBJ2-7; 7 bases match TRBD1. Germline lookup yields CDR1 SGHRS and CDR2 YFSETQ. Trimming cost V 0 bases and J 5 bases; bases outside gene matches: 2. The length of the CDR3 is 13 residues. The DNA of the CDR3 is TGCGCCAGCAGCTTGGGTCAGGGGGACGAGCAGTACGTC. This encodes CASSLGQGDEQYV.

V gene TRBV5-1 combines with J gene TRBJ2-5; D is undetermined. This CDR3 comprises 14 residues. V was cut by 0 bases and J by 2 bases, with 8 bases left in between. CDR1 and CDR2 from the germline V gene are SGHRS and YFSETQ. The CDR3 protein is CASSLESTQETQYF. Here the CDR3 DNA reads TGCGCCAGCAGCTTGGAAAGTACTCAAGAGACCCAGTACTTC.

This clonotype was counted between two and nine times. V gene TRBV11-2 combines with J gene TRBJ1-2, with 12 nucleotides matching TRBD1. The V segment lost 5 bases and the J segment 7 bases; nucleotides outside the gene matches: 2. The CDR3 runs 13 residues. Germline CDR1 and CDR2: SGHAT and FQNNGV. The CDR3 spells CASSGDRGLGYTF. In DNA, the CDR3 is TGTGCCAGCAGCGGGGACAGGGGGCTTGGCTACACCTTC. Full variable domain (outside the CDR3, taken from reference TRBV11-2 and TRBJ1-2): EAGVAQSPRYKIIEKRQSVAFWCNPISGHATLYWYQQILGQGPKLLIQFQNNGVVDDSQLPKDRFSAERLKGVDSTLKIQPAKLEDSAVYLCASSGDRGLGYTFGSGTRLTVV.